One sample yielded the 26 T cell receptor beta chains listed below, sequenced in a study of tumor-infiltrating lymphocytes in primary liver carcinoma. It was from about 19-30 mg of unsorted bulk tissue that RNA and DNA were co-extracted. The input was 450 to 550 ng total RNA; TCR beta cDNA was made from it with a constant-region primer. Libraries covering TCR beta were generated through three nested multiplex PCR rounds (using a slightly modified ARM-PCR). The first two PCR rounds used TRBV1-TRBV30 forward primers with a C-beta reverse primer, nine to ten cycles each. One entry per CDR3 protein results from TCRdb running MiXCR on the multiplex PCR reads. The data contain 40,000 to 55,000 distinct CDR3 sequences, over 75% of them seen just once; the ten biggest clones take up roughly a quarter. The sample consisted of liver tumor tissue from sampling region 5. As for subset: tumor region T5, tumor centre. These receptors were collected from a man in his forties with primary liver carcinoma and hepatitis B virus infection.

Regarding this clonotype: As the CDR3 is not closed by the conserved phenylalanine or tryptophan, this likely results from a read error. It is unclear where the CDR3 begins or ends on the DNA, so no DNA is shown, and the CDR3 is as TCRdb lists it. The chain recombines TRBV11-1 with TRBJ1-6; the table assigns TRBD1, which was not confirmed against the DNA. Ends included, the CDR3 has 13 residues. Germline CDR1 SGHAT, CDR2 FQDESV (reference sequence). The CDR3 here is CAGSRTLVSPFHY.

The chain carries TRBV11-1 and TRBJ2-2; tentatively, D is TRBD1 or TRBD2 (5 bases each). Germline assignment: CDR1 SGHAT and CDR2 FQDESV (reference sequence). V lost 6 bases, J lost 16 bases, and 27 bases lay in between. The CDR3 consists of 15 residues. CDR3 amino acids: CASSYTGPFSGEPFF. The CDR3 nucleotides read TGTGCCAGCAGTTATACAGGACCTTTCTCCGGGGAACCGTTTTTT.

For this clonotype: At one end the junction does not follow the germline gene, possibly because of a read error. The chain couples TRBV11-2 to TRBJ2-1, with a tentative D call TRBD2 (6 bases). Germline V gene lookup returns CDR1 SGHAT and CDR2 FQNNGV. The CDR3 loop spans 15 amino acids. CDR3 DNA: TGTGTCAGCAGCTTTAGCGGTCCACGCGACAATGAGCAGTTCTTC. This sequence encodes CVSSFSGPRDNEQFF.

A few counts support this clonotype. The junction departs from the called germline gene at one end, perhaps through a read error. The V call is TRBV30, the J call TRBJ2-7; 10 bases agree with TRBD1. CDR1 and CDR2 (germline): GTSNPN, SVGIG (reference sequence). CDR3 length equals 14 residues. The CDR3 nucleotides are TGTGCCTGGGGTGATACCGGGACAGGGGACGAACAGTACTTC. Residues: CAWGDTGTGDEQYF. Combining the CDR3 with reference TRBV30 and TRBJ2-7 gives the whole variable domain SQTIHQWPATLVQPVGSPLSLECTVEGTSNPNLYWYRQAAGRGLQLLFYSVGIGQISSEVPQNLSASRPQDRQFILSSKKLLLSDSGFYLCAWGDTGTGDEQYFGPGTRLTVT.

This clonotype was recorded only once. Because it lacks the conserved phenylalanine or tryptophan at the end, this CDR3 is likely a read error. This chain connects TRBV11-1 to TRBJ2-4; 9 positions match TRBD2. The CDR3 extends over 17 amino acids. Germline V gives CDR1 SGHAT, CDR2 FQDESV (reference sequence). The CDR3 sequence: CVSSFPRTSVTKNIQYL. DNA of the CDR3: TGTGTCAGCAGCTTTCCCAGGACTAGCGTGACCAAAAACATTCAGTACCTC.

As regards this clonotype: A read error may produce the germline difference seen at one junction end. This chain connects TRBV5-8 to TRBJ1-2, with D maybe TRBD1 (6 bases). There are 15 residues in the CDR3. Germline values: CDR1 SGHTS, CDR2 YDEGEE. The CDR3 DNA is TGTACCAGCAGCCCGGGACAAAACGGCGTCTATGGCTACACTTTC. It yields the protein CTSSPGQNGVYGYTF.

As regards this clonotype: Likely a read error: the CDR3 ends without its conserved phenylalanine or tryptophan. This chain links TRBV11-2 with TRBJ1-5; TRBD1 is a possible D gene (6 bases). This CDR3 comprises 17 residues. CDR1 and CDR2 (germline): SGHAT, FQNNGV. CDR3 region: CASSLAGVTGSNRPQHY. The CDR3 DNA is TGTGCCAGCAGCTTAGCAGGGGTAACAGGGAGCAATCGGCCCCAGCATTAT.

Worth noting for this clonotype: Because it lacks the conserved phenylalanine or tryptophan at the end, this CDR3 is likely a read error. This chain's CDR3 is CASSHSQGRSSYEQYY. In DNA form, the CDR3 reads TGTGCTAGCAGTCATTCCCAGGGACGCAGCTCCTACGAGCAGTACTAC. The chain links TRBV6-6 to TRBJ2-7; possibly TRBD1 or TRBD2 for D (5 bases each). Germline CDR1 and CDR2: MNHNY and SVGAGI (reference sequence). This CDR3 is built from 16 residues.

The chain combines TRBV6-5 with TRBJ2-5; a possible D gene is TRBD1 (5 bases). Germline CDR1 and CDR2: MNHEY and SVGAGI. Trimming took 0 bases from V and 5 from J, leaving 13 bases between them. The CDR3 covers 15 residues. The CDR3 loop is CASSYSGQVRETQYF. DNA of the CDR3: TGTGCCAGCAGTTACTCAGGACAAGTGAGGGAGACCCAGTACTTC.

For this clonotype: At one boundary the junction diverges from the germline segment, which might be a read error. The gene calls are TRBV28 and TRBJ1-5, with no clear D. The CDR3 length is 14 residues. Looked up from germline, CDR1 is MDHEN and CDR2 is SYDVKM. CDR3 loop: CASSFLGATQPQHF. In DNA, the CDR3 is TGTGCTAGCAGTTTCCTGGGAGCTACTCAGCCCCAGCATTTT.

This clonotype was seen more than once but under ten times. This chain uses TRBV19 with TRBJ2-5; D not certain. V gave up 6 bases and J gave up 7 bases, with 18 bases separating them. Germline V CDR1 and CDR2: LNHDA, SQIVND (reference sequence). The CDR3 totals 14 residues. The CDR3 nucleotides read TGTGCCAGTAGCCGAGACGCCGGGTTGGGGACCCAGTACTTC. Its protein is CASSRDAGLGTQYF. Full variable domain (outside the CDR3, taken from reference TRBV19 and TRBJ2-5): DGGITQSPKYLFRKEGQNVTLSCEQNLNHDAMYWYRQDPGQGLRLIYYSQIVNDFQKGDIAEGYSVSREKKESFPLTVTSAQKNPTAFYLCASSRDAGLGTQYFGPGTRLLVL.

V usage is TRBV20-1 and J usage is TRBJ2-5; D gene ambiguous. The V end was cut by 3 bases, the J end by 4 bases, with 9 bases between. This CDR3 has 12 residues. Germline assignment: CDR1 DFQATT and CDR2 SNEGSKA (reference sequence). This CDR3 reads CSARPRAETQYF. The CDR3 DNA follows: TGCAGTGCTAGGCCTAGAGCAGAGACCCAGTACTTC.

In regard to this clonotype: The CDR3 end shows no conserved phenylalanine or tryptophan, and so a read error is likely. The rearrangement links TRBV7-9 to TRBJ2-1; D remains ambiguous. Germline V gene lookup returns CDR1 SEHNR and CDR2 FQNEAQ (reference sequence). There are 15 residues in the CDR3. V gave up 6 bases and J gave up 5 bases, with 17 bases separating them. The DNA of the CDR3 is TGTGCCAGCAGTGACCGTCTATCCGAAAACAATGAGCAGTTCCTC. Translation gives CASSDRLSENNEQFL.

Note on this clonotype: An end of the junction differs from the germline gene, which may be a read error. V usage is TRBV19 and J usage is TRBJ1-1; D call uncertain. Germline V lookup: CDR1 LNHDA, CDR2 SQIVND (reference sequence). This CDR3 is built from 14 residues. CDR3 nucleotide sequence: TGTGCCAGTAGCACAAACGGTCCGCGGGCGCAAGCTTTCTTC. Its translation: CASSTNGPRAQAFF.

Of note for this clonotype: In this CDR3 the conserved last residue, phenylalanine or tryptophan, is missing, so a read error is likely. This chain links TRBV7-9 with TRBJ2-1; the D is unclear. The germline V gene has CDR1 SEHNR and CDR2 FQNEAQ (reference sequence). This CDR3 comprises 14 residues. V lost 3 bases to trimming and J lost 9 bases, with 15 bases between them. CDR3 DNA sequence: TGTGCCAGCAGCTTTGAAGGTAGTCGGTCTGAGCAGTTCGTC. It yields the protein CASSFEGSRSEQFV.

Notes on this clonotype: An end of the junction does not agree with germline; a read error may underlie this. V is TRBV30 and J is TRBJ1-6; D not certain. The CDR3 extends over 14 amino acids. From germline, CDR1 is GTSNPN and CDR2 SVGIG (reference sequence). The CDR3 DNA follows: TGTGCCTGGAGAGGGCGGTCAAATAATTCACCCTTCCACTTT. Translation: CAWRGRSNNSPFHF.

This clonotype is judged medium-sized. V usage is TRBV6-6 and J usage is TRBJ1-5; TRBD1 matches at 8 bases. Germline-derived CDR1 and CDR2 are MNHNY and SVGAGI (reference sequence). The CDR3 extends over 17 amino acids. After removal of 4 bases from V and 0 bases from J, the junction contained 8 bases not matched to a gene. The CDR3 is CASSWVQGADSNQPQHF. CDR3 DNA: TGTGCCAGCAGTTGGGTTCAGGGGGCGGATAGCAATCAGCCCCAGCATTTT.

Regarding this clonotype: It is likely a read error, because the conserved phenylalanine at the end of the CDR3 is missing. This chain connects TRBV11-1 to TRBJ2-3, with D maybe TRBD2 (5 bases). V was pared by 5 bases and J by 8 bases, with 20 bases between. The CDR3 is 15 amino acids. The germline gives CDR1 SGHAT, CDR2 FQDESV (reference sequence). The CDR3 nucleotides read TGTGCCAGCAGCCCCTCCCCTAGCAAGGCGTCTACGCAGTATTCT. It specifies CASSPSPSKASTQYS.

A word on this clonotype: A junction end diverges from the germline sequence, so it may reflect a read error. The rearrangement links TRBV5-1 to TRBJ2-5; no clear D. The CDR3 has 11 amino acids. In germline, CDR1 is SGHRS, CDR2 YFSETQ. The CDR3 loop is CASSLDKTRYF. DNA of the CDR3: TGCGCCAGCAGCCTCGACAAGACCCGGTACTTC.

Regarding this clonotype: The junction departs from the called germline gene at one end, perhaps through a read error. V and J are TRBV4-3 and TRBJ2-5, with 11 bases fitting TRBD2. There are 17 residues in the CDR3. Per germline, CDR1 LGHNA and CDR2 YSLEER. Written as DNA, the CDR3 is TGCGCCAGCAGCCGAGCGGCTAGCGGGAGGACTGGTGTGACCCACTACTTC. This sequence encodes CASSRAASGRTGVTHYF.

The chain combines TRBV6-5 with TRBJ2-7; 10 bases match TRBD1. Gene TRBJ2-1 matches the end of the DNA better, so the J call may be wrong. This CDR3 is 13 amino acids long. The germline gives CDR1 MNHEY, CDR2 SVGAGI. The DNA of the CDR3 is TGTGCCAGCAGGGGGACAGGGGAGTACGATCAGTTCTTC. This translates into CASRGTGEYDQFF.

The table lists this clonotype with many counts. The chain is built from TRBV28 and TRBJ2-3; maybe TRBD2 (5 bases). V lost 10 bases to trimming and J lost 4 bases, with 18 bases between them. Germline loops: CDR1 MDHEN, CDR2 SYDVKM. The CDR3 consists of 14 residues. The CDR3 region has the DNA TGTGCCACTAAGAGGGATGCGGCCTCAGATACGCAGTATTTT. It yields the protein CATKRDAASDTQYF.

Of note for this clonotype: Without the conserved terminal phenylalanine or tryptophan, this CDR3 likely stems from a read error. The chain links TRBV11-1 to TRBJ1-1; 7 bases are shared with TRBD1. Germline V lookup: CDR1 SGHAT, CDR2 FQDESV (reference sequence). The CDR3 runs to 15 residues. The CDR3 DNA follows: TGTGCTAGCAGCTGGTCGGCCAGGGGGAGCACTGAAGCTTTCCTT. This sequence encodes CASSWSARGSTEAFL.

The J gene is TRBJ2-4, the V gene TRBV11-1, with 13 bases aligning to TRBD2. From germline, CDR1 is SGHAT and CDR2 FQDESV (reference sequence). The CDR3 runs 17 residues. In nucleotides, the CDR3 is TGTACTAGCAACTTTCCCGGGACTAGCGGGACCAGAAACATTCAGTACTTC. Residues: CTSNFPGTSGTRNIQYF.

The chain has TRBV4-1 and TRBJ2-2, with D uncertain. Trimming removed 1 base at V and 7 bases at J, with 7 bases between. Per germline, CDR1 MGHRA and CDR2 YSYEKL. The length of the CDR3 is 13 residues. The CDR3, as DNA: TGCGCCAGCAGCCAAGGACAAGGCGGGGAGCTGTTTTTT. Translation gives CASSQGQGGELFF.

As regards this clonotype: Because the CDR3 is missing its conserved closing phenylalanine or tryptophan, this is likely a read error. This chain connects TRBV5-1 to TRBJ2-3; D tentatively reads TRBD1 or TRBD2 (5 bases each). The CDR3 has 13 amino acids. Per the germline V gene, CDR1 is SGHRS and CDR2 is YFSETQ. Trimming removed 8 bases at V and 5 bases at J, with 15 bases between. The CDR3 DNA sequence: TGCGCCAGTACACGGGAAAGGGGAGATACGCAGTATCTT. It codes for CASTRERGDTQYL.